This TCR beta chain was captured by sequencing in a study of blood T cell repertoires in COVID-19. Study-level background: The samples span acute and convalescent COVID-19 from the United States, Italy and Spain.

This CDR3 contains 15 residues. The germline CDR1 and CDR2 sequences are WNHNN and SYGVQD (reference sequence). V lost 5 bases, J lost 0 bases, and 11 bases lay in between. Per the authors' pipeline: Using reference gene primer amplification, nucleated cell counts were estimated. TCRdb keeps only in-frame clones here, not all; method: immunoSEQ multiplex PCR. D and trimming come from the DNA, and the V and J calls and clone size come from that table. The sample has 230,000 or so clones, approximately 89% seen once; the top ten hold 2.5%. Assignments of participants to cohorts depended upon their own reported clinical history.

This clonotype was obtained from a woman aged 40 to 50 with acute COVID-19. This chain connects TRBV10-1 to TRBJ1-3; TRBD1 is a possible D gene (5 bases). Sequenced material: PBMCs or T cells enriched from blood (not recorded which). The chain's CDR3 is CASSTGGPSGNTIYF. The CDR3 DNA sequence: TGCGCCAGCAGTACAGGTGGACCCTCTGGAAACACCATATATTTT.